This T cell receptor beta chain was recovered during a study of radiotherapy plus CTLA-4 blockade in lung cancer. At the level of the study: Disease control reached approximately 30%, with objective responses in about 19%.

Overall study findings and caveats: TCR clones of tumor origin grew in blood after radiotherapy plus ipilimumab. Early blood T cell clone dynamics, with interferon-beta, were reported to best predict response.

Treatment of patients with chemo-refractory metastatic non-small-cell lung cancer consisted of focal radiation plus CTLA-4 blockade with ipilimumab. The method was immunoSEQ multiplex PCR; TCRdb's version includes in-frame clones alone and lacks a portion of them. The sample has roughly 90,000 clones; about four fifths are singletons. Comments on this clone: Its specificity is unknown.

CDR3 size: 14 residues. Germline V lookup: CDR1 SGHKS, CDR2 YYEKEE (reference sequence). V lost 4 bases and J lost 7, with 17 bases in between. The chain recombines TRBV5-5 with TRBJ2-5; D is perhaps TRBD1 (6 bases). The sequence was collected from a human donor with non-small cell lung cancer that progressed on radiotherapy plus ipilimumab. This sample comprised peripheral blood, obtained from a patient treated with radiotherapy plus ipilimumab. The CDR3 region has the DNA TGTGCCAGCAGCCCGCGACAGGAATCCTTGACCCAGTACTTC. This gives the protein CASSPRQESLTQYF.